This TCR beta chain was found in a study of shared clonotypes between healthy human individuals. Study results and limitations: The study drew on few donors, limiting represented genetic and exposure-history diversity. In this cohort, only blood was sampled, and tissue repertoires likely differ.

Germline V gives CDR1 SGHRS, CDR2 YFSETQ. The CDR3 spans 14 residues. V lost 4 bases and J lost 0, with 8 bases in between. The deep-level immunoSEQ assay was used. The data were produced by immunoSEQ multiplex PCR, yet TCRdb's version contains in-frame clones alone and is incomplete. The sample holds over 850,000 clones, 78% seen once. Comment on this clone: The target antigen is unknown.

The chain is built from TRBV5-1 and TRBJ2-1; D is unresolved. This receptor was obtained from a man aged 18 to 30 in good health. Some clones in this sample may be carry-over from other donors' samples. Sequencing was performed on memory CD4+ T cells from PBMCs. Subset noted: CD45RA-negative fraction. The CDR3 region has the DNA TGCGCCAGCAGCGGTGGCTTCTCCTACAATGAGCAGTTCTTC. It codes for CASSGGFSYNEQFF.